This T cell receptor gamma chain was identified in a study of intestinal T cells in coeliac disease (dated by TCRdb to the early 2020s). Regarding the research as a whole: In the TRG cohort, coeliac patients were much younger than controls, with a mean age of about 17 years compared with about 56 years. Duodenal biopsies from 35 or so coeliac disease patients and 20 to 25 non-coeliac controls were included in a second, larger TCR-gamma (TRG) cohort. The TCR-delta (TRD) cohort included duodenal biopsies from about 11 coeliac disease patients and about 11 non-coeliac controls. The paper's findings and limits, for the study overall: The coeliac group and the control group were significantly different in age, but an analysis split by age did not give significant classification. All 22 biopsies in training were correctly classified by TRD kmer-based clustering, and a leave-one-out accuracy of about 90% was reported. FFPE-derived DNA was found to be relatively degraded, and loss of a proportion of TCR sequences in each sample was likely caused by this degradation. Repeated CDR3 amino acid sequences could not be distinguished from PCR duplicates in the analysis. TRG clustering correctly classified most of the 54 biopsies (around 94%), with a reported leave-one-out accuracy of approximately 87%.

Library generation was performed with multiplex PCR. Reads for this sample came from an Ion Torrent PGM. The LymphoTrack kit, which has primers carrying Illumina adapters, was used to amplify TRG repertoires from around 0.2 ug of biopsy DNA. TRG amplicons were cleaned up with AMPure XP beads, measured on a 2100 Bioanalyzer, and combined in equimolar amounts. An Ion PGM instrument was used to sequence the TRG libraries. From the authors' description of their analysis: Using FastX, any read was removed if more than 10% of its nucleotides had quality scores below the third quartile calculated per patient. Alignment of reads was performed with IMGT/HighV-QUEST so that V, D and J genes were assigned, CDR3 regions were identified and functionality was assessed. Sequences were converted to amino acids, and every sequence predicted to be non-functional was removed. The CDR3s were broken into kmers both with and without positional annotation, PCA was run on the kmer frequencies, and the samples were clustered using every one of the 1023 combinations of PCs 1-10. Classification was validated by leave-one-out cross-validation, re-optimising parameters on the remaining samples each time. Shannon diversity was calculated using the vegan R package from repeated random subsamples equal to the lowest read count. TCRdb called clones afresh from the public reads with CATT; identical DNA rows were later merged. The V and J calls, along with clone size, are taken from TCRdb and not from the paper's own processing. Here the sample has 2,400 or so gamma-chain clones; 40% to 55% occur a single time. Together, the top ten hold more than 4% of the sample.

Genomic DNA was extracted with the QIAamp DNA FFPE tissue kit from ten 5-um FFPE scrolls per case. Fully anonymised formalin-fixed paraffin-embedded duodenal biopsies surplus to diagnostic needs were used to test TCR repertoire-based classification of coeliac disease. The CDR3 holds 14 amino acids from the cysteine to the phenylalanine. The only DNA kept is the CDR3, 42 bases in frame from the first base. Compared with germline, V lacks 0 bases and J lacks 13 bases; bases without a gene match: 15. In the germline V gene, CDR1 corresponds to EGSTGY and CDR2 to YDSYTSSV. Concerning this clone itself: Which antigen it targets is not known. No much larger clone exists at a distance of one base, and base qualities are not known.

The receptor's source is a human donor with celiac disease. Sequencing input: a duodenal biopsy. The chain was built from TRGV4 and TRGJ1 or TRGJ2. The CDR3 loop reads CATWDGPLLFPKLF. The bases are TGTGCCACCTGGGATGGGCCGCTTTTATTCCCTAAACTCTTT.